This T cell receptor beta chain comes out of a study of early T cells in non-severe SARS-CoV-2 infection. Germline CDR1 and CDR2: MNHEY and SVGAGI. V was clipped by 6 bases and J by 3 bases, with 15 bases between them. The CDR3 sequence is 14 residues long. Study-level points and caveats: Private and CD4 specificities were missed by VDJdb matching, skewed to anti-spike CD8.

As concerns this clonotype: Its antigen is unknown.

TCRdb reprocessed the 5' RACE reads via MiXCR and lists one record per CDR3 protein. In the table there are roughly 34,000 distinct CDR3 sequences, around 6.5% of which are singletons. The rearrangement joins TRBV6-5 to TRBJ2-7; weak D call: TRBD1 (6 bases). The source of this sequence is an adult who was a healthcare worker with PCR-confirmed SARS-CoV-2 infection or an uninfected control (not recorded which). Sequences were derived from whole blood, sampled at baseline. The CDR3 sequence: CASSYRATLYEQYF. CDR3 coding DNA: TGTGCCAGCAGCTACAGGGCCACGCTCTACGAGCAGTACTTC.